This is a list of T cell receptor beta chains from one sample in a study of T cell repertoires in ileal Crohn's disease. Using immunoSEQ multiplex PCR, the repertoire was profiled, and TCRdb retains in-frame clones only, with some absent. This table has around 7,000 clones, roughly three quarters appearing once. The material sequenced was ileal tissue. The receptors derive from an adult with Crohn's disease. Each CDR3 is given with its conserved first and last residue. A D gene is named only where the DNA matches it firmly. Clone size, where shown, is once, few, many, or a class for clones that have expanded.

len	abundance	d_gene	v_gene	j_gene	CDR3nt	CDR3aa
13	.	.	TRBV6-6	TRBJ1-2	TGTGCCAGCAGTTACGAAGTTCGAAGCGGCTACACCTTC	CASSYEVRSGYTF
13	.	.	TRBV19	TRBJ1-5	TGTGCCAGTAGTTTCGGGTCGAATCAGCCCCAGCATTTT	CASSFGSNQPQHF
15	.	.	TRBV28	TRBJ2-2	TGTGCCAGCAGTTTATCTGGTTCTGGCGCCGGGGAGCTGTTTTTT	CASSLSGSGAGELFF
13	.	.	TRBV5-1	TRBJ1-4	TGCGCCAGCAGCGGCTCGACCAGGGGTCAACTGTTTTTT	CASSGSTRGQLFF
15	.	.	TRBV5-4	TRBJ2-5	TGTGCCAGCAGTTATGGAGGTCCCTCTAAAGAGACCCAGTACTTC	CASSYGGPSKETQYF
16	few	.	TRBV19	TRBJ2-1	TGTGCCAGTAATTTGGTGGGGTCAGGGAAGAGCAATGAGCAGTTCTTC	CASNLVGSGKSNEQFF
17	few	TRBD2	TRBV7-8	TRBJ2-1	TGTGCCAGCAGCTTAGTACGGACTAGCGGGGGCCACAATGAGCAGTTCTTC	CASSLVRTSGGHNEQFF
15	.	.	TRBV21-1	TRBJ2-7	TGTGCCAGCAGCAAAGCGGGGGACAGGGGCTACGAGCAGTACTTC	CASSKAGDRGYEQYF
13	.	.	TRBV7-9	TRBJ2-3	TGTGCCAGCAGCGCTAGGGAGACAGATACGCAGTATTTT	CASSARETDTQYF
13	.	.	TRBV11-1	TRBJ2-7	TGTGCCAGCAGCGAACAGCTGAACTACGAGCAGTACTTC	CASSEQLNYEQYF
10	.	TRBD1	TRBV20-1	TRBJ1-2	TGCAGTGCTAGATCCACAGGGGACACCTTC	CSARSTGDTF
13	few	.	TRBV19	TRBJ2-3	TGTGCCAGTAGTATGGAGGGAGGAGATACGCAGTATTTT	CASSMEGGDTQYF
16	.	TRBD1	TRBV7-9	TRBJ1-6	TGTGCCAGCAGCTTGGGACAGGGATTCTATAATTCACCCCTCCACTTT	CASSLGQGFYNSPLHF
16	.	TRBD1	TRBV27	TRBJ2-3	TGTGCCAGCAAAAGCGGGACAGGGGTACGCACAGATACGCAGTATTTT	CASKSGTGVRTDTQYF
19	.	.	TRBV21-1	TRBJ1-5	TGTGCCAGCAGCAAACGCAGAATGACAGGGAGTCGGGTCGGGCAGCCCCAGCATTTT	CASSKRRMTGSRVGQPQHF
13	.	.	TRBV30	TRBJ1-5	TGTGCCTGGGAAGAAGGGGGTGGTCAGCCCCAGCATTTT	CAWEEGGGQPQHF
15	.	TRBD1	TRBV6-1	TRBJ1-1	TGTGCCAGCAGTGAAATCCGGGACAGGGCGATCGAAGCTTTCTTT	CASSEIRDRAIEAFF
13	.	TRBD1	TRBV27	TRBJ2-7	TGTGCCAGCAGGTGGACAGGGGGCGGCGAGCAGTACTTC	CASRWTGGGEQYF
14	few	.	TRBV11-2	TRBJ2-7	TGTGCCAGCAGTACGGATGGGTCCTCCTACGAGCAGTACTTC	CASSTDGSSYEQYF
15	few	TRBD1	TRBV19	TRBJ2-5	TGTGCCAGTAGTCTCCGTCGGACAGGGGGGGAGACCCAGTACTTC	CASSLRRTGGETQYF
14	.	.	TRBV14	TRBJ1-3	TGTGCCAGCAGCCAAGCCCTCTCTGGAAACACCATATATTTT	CASSQALSGNTIYF
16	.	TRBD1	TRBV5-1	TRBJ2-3	TGCGCCAGCAGCCGAGGACAGGGGGTGAGGACAGATACGCAGTATTTT	CASSRGQGVRTDTQYF
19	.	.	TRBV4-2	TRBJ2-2	TGTGCCAGCAGCCACCTGACAGGATCCGTCACCAGGGTGACCGGGGAGCTGTTTTTT	CASSHLTGSVTRVTGELFF
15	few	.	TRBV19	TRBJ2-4	TGTGCCAGTAGTATAGACGGGTACCCCAAAAACATTCAGTACTTC	CASSIDGYPKNIQYF
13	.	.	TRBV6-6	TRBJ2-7	TGTGCCAGCAGTTACTCGAATAGGGTCGAGCAGTACTTC	CASSYSNRVEQYF
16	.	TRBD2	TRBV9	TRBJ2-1	TGTGCCAGCAGCGTAGTAGGAGCGGGGGGCTACAATGAGCAGTTCTTC	CASSVVGAGGYNEQFF
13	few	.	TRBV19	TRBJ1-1	TGTGCCAGTTCCAGCACAGGCGACACTGAAGCTTTCTTT	CASSSTGDTEAFF
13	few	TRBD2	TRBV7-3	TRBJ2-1	TGTGCCAGCAGCTTCGAACCGGGGGGAAGCCAGTTCTTC	CASSFEPGGSQFF
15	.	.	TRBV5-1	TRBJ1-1	TGCGCCAGCAGTTTATCCGGGACTGCGAACACTGAAGCTTTCTTT	CASSLSGTANTEAFF
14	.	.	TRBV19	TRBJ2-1	TGTGCCAGTAGTTCTCCGGGACGAGGGAATGAGCAGTTCTTC	CASSSPGRGNEQFF
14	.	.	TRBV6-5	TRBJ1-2	TGTGCCAGCAGTTTCGATGTCGGGTTCCGAGGCTACACCTTC	CASSFDVGFRGYTF
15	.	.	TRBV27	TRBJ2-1	TGTGCCAGCAGTTTATCGAGGCTAACCTACAATGAGCAGTTCTTC	CASSLSRLTYNEQFF
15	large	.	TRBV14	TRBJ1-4	TGTGCCAGCAGCCTACCGGGTCAGACTAATGAAAAACTGTTTTTT	CASSLPGQTNEKLFF
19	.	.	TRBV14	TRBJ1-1	TGTGCCAGCAGCCAACCCCTTTTTGGGCAAAATTTGGGAAACACTGAAGCTTTCTTT	CASSQPLFGQNLGNTEAFF
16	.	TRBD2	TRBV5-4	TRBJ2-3	TGTGCCAGCAGCTTTGGGACTAGCGGGAGCACAGATACGCAGTATTTT	CASSFGTSGSTDTQYF
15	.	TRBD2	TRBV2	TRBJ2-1	TGTGCCAGCAGAGCTAGCGGGAGAAAGGAAAATGAGCAGTTCTTC	CASRASGRKENEQFF
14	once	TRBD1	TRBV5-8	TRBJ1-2	TGTGCCAGCAGCTTGCAGGGGGCCGACTATGGCTACACCTTC	CASSLQGADYGYTF
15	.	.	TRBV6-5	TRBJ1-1	TGTGCCAGCAGTTACTCGAGTACACCCTACACTGAAGCTTTCTTT	CASSYSSTPYTEAFF
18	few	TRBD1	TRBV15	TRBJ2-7	TGTGCCACCAGCAGGAACATTGGGACAGGGGGCGACTCCTACGAGCAGTACTTC	CATSRNIGTGGDSYEQYF
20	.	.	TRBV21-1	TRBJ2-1	TGTGCCAGCAGCAAAGAGGCAATAGCGGAAGGGGGGAGCTCCTACAATGAGCAGTTCTTC	CASSKEAIAEGGSSYNEQFF
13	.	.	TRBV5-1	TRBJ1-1	TGCGCCAGCAGCTTGCAGGATAACACTGAAGCTTTCTTT	CASSLQDNTEAFF
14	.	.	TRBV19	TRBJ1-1	TGTGCCAGTAGTATTTCCTGGGGGGGCTCTGAAGCTTTCTTT	CASSISWGGSEAFF
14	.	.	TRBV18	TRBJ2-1	TGTGCCAGCTCACCCCCCGCGGGTTACAATGAGCAGTTCTTC	CASSPPAGYNEQFF
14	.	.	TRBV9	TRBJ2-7	TGTGCCAGCAGCGTAGGGTACAGGGAATACGAGCAGTACTTC	CASSVGYREYEQYF
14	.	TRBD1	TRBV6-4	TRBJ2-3	TGTGCCAGCAGTGAGACAGGGGGCACAGATACGCAGTATTTT	CASSETGGTDTQYF
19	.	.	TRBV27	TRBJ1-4	TGTGCCAGCAGTTCAAATAAAGACACCATTAGCAGGGGAAATGAAAAACTGTTTTTT	CASSSNKDTISRGNEKLFF
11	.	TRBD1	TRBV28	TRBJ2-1	TGTGCCAGCAGTGGACAGGGTAAGGAGTTCTTC	CASSGQGKEFF
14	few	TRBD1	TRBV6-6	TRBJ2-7	TGTGCCAGCAGTTTAGGGACAGGGTCGGGCGAGCAGTACTTC	CASSLGTGSGEQYF
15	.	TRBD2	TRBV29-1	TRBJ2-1	TGCAGCGTTGACGGATCTAGCGGGATATCCAATGAGCAGTTCTTC	CSVDGSSGISNEQFF
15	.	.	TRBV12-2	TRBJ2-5	TGTGCAATCTTACTCCCCAGAGACAGGGGAGAGACCCAGTACTTC	CAILLPRDRGETQYF
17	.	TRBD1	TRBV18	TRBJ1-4	TGTGCCAGCTCCTCACGACAGGGGGCACTGGCTAATGAAAAACTGTTTTTT	CASSSRQGALANEKLFF
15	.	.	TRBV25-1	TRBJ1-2	TGTGCCAGCAGTGAATTCGGTGGGGGTAACTATGGCTACACCTTC	CASSEFGGGNYGYTF
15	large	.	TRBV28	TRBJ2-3	TGTGCCAGCACCTTGGGGTCGGGAGGCACAGATACGCAGTATTTT	CASTLGSGGTDTQYF
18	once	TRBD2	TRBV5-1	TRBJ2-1	TGCGCCAGCAGCTTTAGTAGCGGGAGCCCCAAACTCTACAATGAGCAGTTCTTC	CASSFSSGSPKLYNEQFF
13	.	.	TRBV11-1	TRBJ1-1	TGTGCCAGCAGCTTAGAAGGGAGCACTGAAGCTTTCTTT	CASSLEGSTEAFF
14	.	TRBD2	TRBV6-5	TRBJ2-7	TGTGCCAGCAGGGAGCGGGGGGCAGCCTACGAGCAGTACTTC	CASRERGAAYEQYF
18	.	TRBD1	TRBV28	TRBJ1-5	TGTGCCAGCAGTCCTTACATAAAGGGGGCAAGTTTAATGCAGCCCCAGCATTTT	CASSPYIKGASLMQPQHF
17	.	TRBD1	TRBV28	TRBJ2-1	TGTGCCAACTCCCCTAGCCCGAGGACAGGTCTGATCGGTGAGCAGTTCTTC	CANSPSPRTGLIGEQFF